The 25 T cell receptor beta chains listed next were all sequenced from one sample in a study of early T cells in non-severe SARS-CoV-2 infection. TCRdb reanalysed the 5' RACE reads using MiXCR and keeps one entry per CDR3 protein. In the table there are some 58,000 distinct CDR3 sequences, roughly 13% of which are singletons. The sequenced sample was whole blood. The receptor source for this set is an adult who was a healthcare worker with PCR-confirmed SARS-CoV-2 infection or an uninfected control (not recorded which).

This clonotype was observed a handful of times. This chain joins TRBV12-3 or TRBV12-4 and TRBJ2-3, with no clear D. This CDR3 is built from 15 residues. Trimming removed 4 bases from V and 2 bases from J, with 13 bases in between. Here the CDR3 reads CASSSPTGATDTQYF. The CDR3 DNA follows: TGTGCCAGCAGTTCCCCGACCGGCGCCACAGATACGCAGTATTTT.

This clonotype was seen only a few times. The rearrangement joins TRBV11-2 to TRBJ1-4, with D maybe TRBD1 (6 bases). CDR3 length equals 15 residues. V shed 5 bases and J shed 0 bases, with 10 bases lying between them. Germline V CDR1 and CDR2: SGHAT, FQNNGV. DNA for the CDR3: TGTGCCAGCAGCGCGGGACATGCAACTAATGAAAAACTGTTTTTT. As protein: CASSAGHATNEKLFF. The variable domain in full, completed from reference TRBV11-2 and TRBJ1-4, reads EAGVAQSPRYKIIEKRQSVAFWCNPISGHATLYWYQQILGQGPKLLIQFQNNGVVDDSQLPKDRFSAERLKGVDSTLKIQPAKLEDSAVYLCASSAGHATNEKLFFGSGTQLSVL.

The chain links TRBV25-1 to TRBJ1-1; D not resolved. Germline CDR1 reads MGHDK; CDR2 reads SYGVNS. V shed 6 bases and J shed 3 bases, with 5 bases lying between them. The CDR3 has 11 residues. The CDR3 DNA follows: TGTGCCAGCAGCATTTACACTGAAGCTTTCTTT. The encoded protein is CASSIYTEAFF.

This clonotype was seen many times. This chain uses TRBV4-1 with TRBJ1-1; possibly TRBD1 for D (5 bases). CDR3 length: 16 amino acids. The germline V and J ends were trimmed by 4 bases and 0 bases, with 15 bases remaining between them. Germline values: CDR1 MGHRA, CDR2 YSYEKL. The CDR3 coding sequence is TGCGCCAGCAGCCTCCAGGTGGACAAGATGAACACTGAAGCTTTCTTT. The encoded protein is CASSLQVDKMNTEAFF.

This clonotype has a count of ten or more. The CDR3 is CASSLGLSGGYEQYF. The CDR3 DNA reads TGTGCCAGCAGCTTGGGCCTTAGCGGGGGCTACGAGCAGTACTTC. The V and J genes are TRBV5-5 and TRBJ2-7; 9 bases align to TRBD2. J gave up 3 bases and V 0 bases, and 4 bases lay outside the gene matches. In germline, CDR1 is SGHKS, CDR2 YYEKEE (reference sequence). The CDR3 totals 15 residues.

This chain joins TRBV20-1 and TRBJ2-3; no reliable D call. This CDR3 is 13 amino acids long. Germline CDR1 reads DFQATT; CDR2 reads SNEGSKA (reference sequence). V was shortened by 6 bases and J by 6 bases, with 16 bases between the two germline ends. The CDR3 DNA is TGCAGTGCCTCAAAAGGAAGCTACGATACGCAGTATTTT. Amino acids: CSASKGSYDTQYF.

This clonotype has a count of ten or more. The V gene is TRBV6-6, the J gene TRBJ1-3; D possibly corresponds to TRBD1 (5 bases). Trimming stripped 2 bases from V and 1 base from J, with 12 bases between. CDR3 length: 16 residues. The germline V gene encodes CDR1 MNHNY and CDR2 SVGAGI (reference sequence). The CDR3 nucleotides read TGTGCCAGCAGTTACGGGGGGGTTGGGTCTGGAAACACCATATATTTT. This translates into CASSYGGVGSGNTIYF.

This clonotype was counted many times. The chain is built from TRBV3-1 and TRBJ2-3; D uncertain. The CDR3 runs to 16 residues. Between the trimmed V and J ends, which lost 0 bases and 3 bases, there was a span of 13 bases. Germline V gene data show CDR1 as LGHDT and CDR2 as YNNKEL (reference sequence). CDR3 loop: CASSQDGNRWTDTQYF. In nucleotides, the CDR3 is TGTGCCAGCAGCCAAGATGGGAACAGATGGACAGATACGCAGTATTTT.

This clonotype appeared many times. CDR3 sequence: CASKGDRGSETQYF. In DNA form, the CDR3 reads TGTGCCAGCAAAGGGGACAGGGGTTCGGAGACCCAGTACTTC. This rearrangement joins TRBV2 to TRBJ2-5; TRBD1 aligns across 10 bases. This CDR3 comprises 14 residues. Looked up from germline, CDR1 is SNHLY and CDR2 is FYNNEI. V trimming: 7 bases; J trimming: 5 bases; junction bases outside the gene matches: 7.

This clonotype turned up a few times. The rearrangement joins TRBV29-1 to TRBJ2-1; 7 positions match TRBD2. V shed 6 bases and J 8 bases; nucleotides not matched to a gene: 7. CDR1 is SQVTM and CDR2 is ANQGSEA in the germline V gene. The CDR3 is 12 residues long. The CDR3 sequence is CSVLSGGYEQFF. CDR3 sequence (DNA): TGCAGCGTCCTTTCCGGGGGGTATGAGCAGTTCTTC.

This clonotype was picked up many times. V and J are TRBV7-3 and TRBJ2-3; 7 bases agree with TRBD1. Per germline, CDR1 SGHTA and CDR2 FQGTGA. The length of the CDR3 is 16 residues. Trimming removed 0 bases from V and 5 bases from J; junction bases left unmatched: 8. CDR3 sequence (DNA): TGTGCCAGCAGCTTAACCCCTTTGAGGGGGCAAGATACGCAGTATTTT. Translated, it gives CASSLTPLRGQDTQYF.

In this sample, this clonotype turned up many times. The chain combines TRBV13 with TRBJ1-6, with D possibly being TRBD1 (6 bases). Germline V gene data show CDR1 as PRHDT and CDR2 as FYEKMQ (reference sequence). The V and J ends lost 5 bases and 0 bases respectively, with 11 bases between them. The CDR3 length is 16 residues. The CDR3 sequence is CASSPTGSSYNSPLHF. CDR3 sequence (DNA): TGTGCCAGCAGCCCTACAGGGAGCTCCTATAATTCACCCCTCCACTTT.

This clonotype was seen ten or more times. The chain combines TRBV19 with TRBJ2-5, with D uncertain. The CDR3 is 13 residues long. V dropped 5 bases and J dropped 0 bases, with 7 bases sitting between them. Germline V gene lookup returns CDR1 LNHDA and CDR2 SQIVND (reference sequence). CDR3 region: CASSADNQETQYF. The CDR3 region has the DNA TGTGCCAGTAGTGCAGACAACCAAGAGACCCAGTACTTC.

The J gene is TRBJ2-1, the V gene TRBV4-2, with 12 bases matching TRBD2. The CDR3 spans 19 residues. V was pared by 1 base and J by 3 bases, with 10 bases of the junction left unmatched. Germline V CDR1 and CDR2: LGHNA, YNFKEQ. For the CDR3, the DNA is TGTGCCAGCAGCCAAGGGAACTTTACTAGCGGGGGGCGCTACAATGAGCAGTTCTTC. Encoded protein: CASSQGNFTSGGRYNEQFF.

A few counts support this clonotype. The V call is TRBV11-2, the J call TRBJ2-4; D possibly uses TRBD1 or TRBD2 (7 bases each). The V end was cut by 2 bases, the J end by 2 bases, with 13 bases between. The CDR3 sequence is 16 residues long. CDR1 and CDR2 (germline): SGHAT, FQNNGV. The CDR3 reads CASSLSGGDTKNIQYF. In nucleotides, the CDR3 is TGTGCCAGCAGCTTATCAGGGGGGGATACCAAAAACATTCAGTACTTC.

The sample holds many counts of this clonotype. This chain uses TRBV7-9 with TRBJ2-3; 9 bases are shared with TRBD2. V shed 4 bases, J shed 1 base, and the junction held 3 bases outside the gene matches. The CDR3 length is 15 residues. From germline, CDR1 is SEHNR and CDR2 FQNEAQ (reference sequence). The CDR3 loop is CASSSIAGGTDTQYF. The CDR3 DNA reads as TGTGCCAGCAGCTCCATAGCGGGGGGCACAGATACGCAGTATTTT.

This clonotype has ten or more counts. This rearrangement joins TRBV5-6 to TRBJ1-1; TRBD1 matches at 10 bases. The CDR3 contains 16 residues. The V gene end was trimmed by 3 bases and the J gene end by 3 bases; junction bases not matched to a gene: 8. Germline CDR1 SGHDT, CDR2 YYEEEE. Here the CDR3 DNA reads TGTGCCAGCAGCTCCCTTTCCGGGACAGGGGACACTGAAGCTTTCTTT. Its translation: CASSSLSGTGDTEAFF. The whole variable domain, remainder taken from reference TRBV5-6 and TRBJ1-1, is DAGVTQSPTHLIKTRGQQVTLRCSPKSGHDTVSWYQQALGQGPQFIFQYYEEEERQRGNFPDRFSGHQFPNYSSELNVNALLLGDSALYLCASSSLSGTGDTEAFFGQGTRLTVV.

This clonotype was seen at least ten times. The V call is TRBV12-3 or TRBV12-4, the J call TRBJ2-7; D is possibly TRBD1 (5 bases). This CDR3 has 14 residues. Trimming removed 4 bases from V and 7 bases from J, with 17 bases in between. CDR3 DNA sequence: TGTGCCAGCAGTTCCCGTCTCAGGGTGCGGGAGCAGTACTTC. The encoded protein is CASSSRLRVREQYF.

There are many counts of this clonotype. This chain connects TRBV12-3 or TRBV12-4 to TRBJ2-7; D gene uncertain. The CDR3 length is 13 residues. Trimming removed 2 bases at V and 4 bases at J, with 9 bases between. This CDR3 reads CASSLKVSYEQYF. The CDR3 bases are TGTGCCAGCAGTTTAAAAGTATCGTACGAGCAGTACTTC.

This clonotype was seen many times. The rearrangement uses TRBV5-1 and TRBJ2-3; no reliable D call. This CDR3 is built from 15 residues. The germline gives CDR1 SGHRS, CDR2 YFSETQ. Trimming removed 0 bases at V and 0 bases at J, with 8 bases between. CDR3 DNA sequence: TGCGCCAGCAGCTTGGACGGTGGTAGCACAGATACGCAGTATTTT. Residues: CASSLDGGSTDTQYF.

V gene TRBV7-9 combines with J gene TRBJ2-5; 8 nucleotides line up with TRBD2. There are 18 residues in the CDR3. V lost 5 bases to trimming and J lost 4 bases; unmatched junction nucleotides: 18. Germline values: CDR1 SEHNR, CDR2 FQNEAQ (reference sequence). CDR3 nucleotide sequence: TGTGCCAGCAGCCCAGATGCGCGGGGGGCCCCCCATGGAGAGACCCAGTACTTC. Its translation: CASSPDARGAPHGETQYF.

This chain links TRBV27 with TRBJ1-4, with D possibly being TRBD1 (5 bases). The CDR3 spans 13 residues. Looked up from germline, CDR1 is MNHEY and CDR2 is SMNVEV (reference sequence). Trimming took 3 bases from V and 6 from J, leaving 8 bases between them. The CDR3 loop reads CASSFGGDEKLFF. The CDR3 DNA is TGTGCCAGCAGTTTTGGGGGAGATGAAAAACTGTTTTTT.

This clonotype occurred many times. At one of its ends the junction is not consistent with the germline gene, which may arise from a read error. The CDR3, as DNA: TGTGCCAGCAGTTACACGGCAGGGGCCCAAAAGACCCAGTACTTC. Translated: CASSYTAGAQKTQYF. The rearrangement uses TRBV6-5 and TRBJ2-5, with D perhaps matching TRBD1 (6 bases). This CDR3 is built from 15 residues. The germline CDR1 and CDR2 sequences are MNHEY and SVGAGI.

The chain combines TRBV5-1 with TRBJ2-7, with D hard to call. The V gene's germline CDR1 is SGHRS and CDR2 YFSETQ. Trimming took off 2 bases at V and 4 bases at J, with 7 bases between the two ends. The CDR3 has 12 amino acids. CDR3 loop: CASSFGEYEQYF. The CDR3 DNA sequence: TGCGCCAGCAGCTTTGGAGAGTACGAGCAGTACTTC.

This clonotype was counted ten times or more. The genes are TRBV12-5 and TRBJ2-6, with D hard to call. The germline CDR1 and CDR2 sequences are LGHNT and FRNRAP. With 0 bases removed from V and 0 bases from J, the gap between germline ends came to 12 bases. The length of the CDR3 is 18 residues. The CDR3 region is CASGLVFSGFSGANVLTF. For the CDR3, the DNA is TGTGCTAGTGGTTTGGTATTCTCTGGATTCTCTGGGGCCAACGTCCTGACTTTC.